This TCR beta chain came from a study of blood T cells in healthy people across ages. Whole-study findings and limits: Changes seen in expanded clonotypes were possibly confounded by donor CMV status left unknown.

Turning to this clonotype: Its antigen remains unidentified.

Between the trimmed V and J ends, which lost 6 bases and 7 bases, there was a span of 15 bases. Germline CDR1 and CDR2: DFQATT and SNEGSKA (reference sequence). CDR3 length: 12 amino acids. A J-beta primer mix and a sample-barcoded 5' primer were used in a second PCR of about 7 to 12 cycles. In TCRdb, the 5' RACE reads were re-called with MiXCR into one record per CDR3 protein. The sample lists roughly 2 million distinct CDR3 sequences, about 49% occurring once. The sequence came from a woman in her forties in good health. V gene TRBV20-1 combines with J gene TRBJ1-2; D might be TRBD1 (5 bases). Specimen: blood. Here the CDR3 DNA reads TGCAGTGCCAGGCAGGGCATCGGTGGCTACACCTTC. Translating gives CSARQGIGGYTF.